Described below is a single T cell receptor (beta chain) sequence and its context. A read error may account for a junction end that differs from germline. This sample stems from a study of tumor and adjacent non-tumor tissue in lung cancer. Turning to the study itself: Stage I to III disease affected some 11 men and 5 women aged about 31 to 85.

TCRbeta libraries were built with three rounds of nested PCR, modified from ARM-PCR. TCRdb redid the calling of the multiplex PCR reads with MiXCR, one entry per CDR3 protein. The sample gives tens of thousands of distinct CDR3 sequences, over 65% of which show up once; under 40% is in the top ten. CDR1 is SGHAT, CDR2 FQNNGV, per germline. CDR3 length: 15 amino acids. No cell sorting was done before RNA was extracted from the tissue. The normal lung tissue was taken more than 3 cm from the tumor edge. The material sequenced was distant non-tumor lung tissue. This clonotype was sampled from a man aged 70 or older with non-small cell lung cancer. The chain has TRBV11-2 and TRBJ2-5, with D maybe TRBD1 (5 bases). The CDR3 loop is CTSSPETVGQEIQYF. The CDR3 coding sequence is TGTACCAGCAGCCCGGAGACAGTTGGGCAAGAGATCCAGTACTTC.